This TCR beta chain emerged from a study of regulatory T cells in long-lasting Graves disease. As for time point: persistent/refractory GD, antithyroid drugs over 5 years with positive TRAb. RNA extracted from PBMCs served as the sequencing template. Building of the TCR beta libraries involved iRepertoire HTBI primers and Arm-PCR of CDR3 regions. TCRdb reprocessed the multiplex PCR reads with MiXCR, giving one entry per CDR3 protein. The profile shows over 250,000 distinct CDR3 sequences, roughly a fifth of them singletons. The CDR3 loop spans 15 amino acids. V lost 3 bases and J 3 bases, leaving 17 bases between the germline ends. The germline V gene has CDR1 SQVTM and CDR2 ANQGSEA.

The TCR comes from a female donor with Graves disease. The chain has TRBV29-1 and TRBJ1-2; TRBD1 is a possible D gene (6 bases). Source: peripheral blood mononuclear cells (PBMCs), taken when the disease was refractory, from a patient treated with antithyroid drugs. The CDR3 nucleotides read TGCAGCGTTGACGAGGGACAAAAGGAAGACTATGGCTACACCTTC. It translates to CSVDEGQKEDYGYTF.